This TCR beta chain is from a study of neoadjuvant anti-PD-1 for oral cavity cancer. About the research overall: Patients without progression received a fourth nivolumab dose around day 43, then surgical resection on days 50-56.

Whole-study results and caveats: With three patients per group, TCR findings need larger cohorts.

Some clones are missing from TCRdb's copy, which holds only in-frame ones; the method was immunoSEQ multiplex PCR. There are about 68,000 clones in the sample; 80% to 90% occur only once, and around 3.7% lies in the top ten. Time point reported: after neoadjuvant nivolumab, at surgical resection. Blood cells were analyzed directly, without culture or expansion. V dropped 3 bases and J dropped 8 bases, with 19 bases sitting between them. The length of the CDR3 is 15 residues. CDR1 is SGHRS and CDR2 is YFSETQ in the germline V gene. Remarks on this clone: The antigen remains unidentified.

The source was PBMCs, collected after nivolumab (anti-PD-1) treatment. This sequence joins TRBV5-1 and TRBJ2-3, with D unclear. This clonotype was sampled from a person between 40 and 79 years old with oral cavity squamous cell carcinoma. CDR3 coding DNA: TGCGCCAGCAGCTCCGACGGCCCCGGCACGGGTACGCAGTATTTT. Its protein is CASSSDGPGTGTQYF. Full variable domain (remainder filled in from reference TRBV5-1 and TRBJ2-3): KAGVTQTPRYLIKTRGQQVTLSCSPISGHRSVSWYQQTPGQGLQFLFEYFSETQRNKGNFPGRFSGRQFSNSRSEMNVSTLELGDSALYLCASSSDGPGTGTQYFGPGTRLTVL.